This T cell receptor beta chain was captured by sequencing in a study of cytomegalovirus exposure and HLA in healthy donors. Notes on the study in general: Rare sequences made up most TCRs, while some public TCRs were found in many donors. Association of a missense DCLRE1C variant with TCR beta V- and J-gene trimming was reported in a later analysis. After further analysis at a later stage, roughly 15,000 TCR beta sequences were associated with HLA alleles at 0.05 false discovery rate.

With regard to this clone: Its antigen remains unknown.

V lost 4 bases to trimming and J lost 7 bases, with 15 bases between them. This CDR3 comprises 14 residues. The germline CDR1 and CDR2 sequences are SGHRS and YFSETQ. The PCR had 60 Vbeta and 13 Jbeta primers. Clones were read by immunoSEQ multiplex PCR, and TCRdb kept only the in-frame ones, dropping some. Counted here are roughly 160,000 clones, around four fifths occurring once; the ten biggest clones make up 1%. Sequenced input: PBMCs. The V and J genes are TRBV5-1 and TRBJ2-1, with D perhaps matching TRBD1 (6 bases). This clonotype originated in a woman between 50 and 59 years old in good health and CMV-seropositive. The CDR3 loop is CASSVQGALNEQFF. The CDR3 region has the DNA TGCGCCAGCAGCGTACAGGGAGCCCTTAATGAGCAGTTCTTC. Complete variable domain (other parts from reference TRBV5-1 and TRBJ2-1): KAGVTQTPRYLIKTRGQQVTLSCSPISGHRSVSWYQQTPGQGLQFLFEYFSETQRNKGNFPGRFSGRQFSNSRSEMNVSTLELGDSALYLCASSVQGALNEQFFGPGTRLTVL.